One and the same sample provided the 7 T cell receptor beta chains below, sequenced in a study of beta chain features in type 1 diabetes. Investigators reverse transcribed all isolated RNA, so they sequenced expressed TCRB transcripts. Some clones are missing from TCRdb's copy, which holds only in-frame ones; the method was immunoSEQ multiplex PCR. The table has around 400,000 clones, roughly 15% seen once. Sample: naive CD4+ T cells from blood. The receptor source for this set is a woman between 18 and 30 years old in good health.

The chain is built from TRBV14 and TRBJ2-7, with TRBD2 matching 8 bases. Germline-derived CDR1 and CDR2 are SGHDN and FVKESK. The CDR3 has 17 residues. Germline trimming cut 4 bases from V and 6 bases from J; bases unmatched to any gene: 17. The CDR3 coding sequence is TGTGCCAGCAGCCTCCCTCCCCCCTCGGGGGGGGAAGGCGAGCAGTACTTC. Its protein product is CASSLPPPSGGEGEQYF. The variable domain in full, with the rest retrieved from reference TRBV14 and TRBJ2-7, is EAGVTQFPSHSVIEKGQTVTLRCDPISGHDNLYWYRRVMGKEIKFLLHFVKESKQDESGMPNNRFLAERTGGTYSTLKVQPAELEDSGVYFCASSLPPPSGGEGEQYFGPGTRLTVT.

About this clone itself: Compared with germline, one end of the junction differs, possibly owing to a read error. The CDR3 spells CASSYNRAKEKLFF. The CDR3 coding sequence is TGTGCCAGCAGCTATAACAGGGCTAAGGAAAAACTGTTTTTT. The genes are TRBV7-2 and TRBJ1-4; weak D call: TRBD1 (6 bases). Germline V gives CDR1 SGHTA, CDR2 FQGNSA. The CDR3 consists of 14 residues.

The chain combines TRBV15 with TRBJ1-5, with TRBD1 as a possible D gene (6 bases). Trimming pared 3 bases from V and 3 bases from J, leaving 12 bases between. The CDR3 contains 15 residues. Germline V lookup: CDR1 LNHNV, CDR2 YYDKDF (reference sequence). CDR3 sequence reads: CATSSPGHHNQPQHF. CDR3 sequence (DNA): TGTGCCACCAGCAGCCCGGGACACCACAATCAGCCCCAGCATTTT.

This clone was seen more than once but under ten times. The CDR3 DNA reads as TGTGCCAGCAGCCGGGACACAAATCAGCCCCAGCATTTT. Its translation is CASSRDTNQPQHF. The gene calls are TRBV11-1 and TRBJ1-5, with TRBD1 as a possible D gene (6 bases). V was clipped by 5 bases and J by 4 bases, with 9 bases between them. Germline CDR1 reads SGHAT; CDR2 reads FQDESV (reference sequence). This CDR3 comprises 13 residues.

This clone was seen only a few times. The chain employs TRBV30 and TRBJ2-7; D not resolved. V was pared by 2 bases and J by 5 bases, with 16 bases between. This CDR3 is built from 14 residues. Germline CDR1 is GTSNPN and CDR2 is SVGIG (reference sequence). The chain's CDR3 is CAWSRSWSLHEQYF. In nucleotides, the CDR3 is TGTGCCTGGAGTCGTAGCTGGTCCCTGCACGAGCAGTACTTC. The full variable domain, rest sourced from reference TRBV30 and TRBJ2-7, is SQTIHQWPATLVQPVGSPLSLECTVEGTSNPNLYWYRQAAGRGLQLLFYSVGIGQISSEVPQNLSASRPQDRQFILSSKKLLLSDSGFYLCAWSRSWSLHEQYFGPGTRLTVT.

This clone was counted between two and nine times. CDR3 sequence: CATSTNRGNTGELFF. The CDR3 bases are TGTGCCACCAGCACCAACAGGGGGAACACCGGGGAGCTGTTTTTT. The J gene is TRBJ2-2, the V gene TRBV15; 7 bases fit TRBD1. V dropped 4 bases and J dropped 1; count of bases not matched to a gene: 3. Germline V CDR1 and CDR2: LNHNV, YYDKDF (reference sequence). The CDR3 loop spans 15 amino acids. Combining the CDR3 with reference TRBV15 and TRBJ2-2 gives the whole variable domain DAMVIQNPRYQVTQFGKPVTLSCSQTLNHNVMYWYQQKSSQAPKLLFHYYDKDFNNEADTPDNFQSRRPNTSFCFLDIRSPGLGDTAMYLCATSTNRGNTGELFFGEGSRLTVL.

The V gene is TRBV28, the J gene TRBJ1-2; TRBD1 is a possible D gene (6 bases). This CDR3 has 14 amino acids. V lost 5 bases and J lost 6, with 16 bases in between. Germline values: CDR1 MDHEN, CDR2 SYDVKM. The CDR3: CASSIPQGIDGYTF. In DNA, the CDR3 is TGTGCCAGCAGTATCCCACAGGGAATCGATGGCTACACCTTC.